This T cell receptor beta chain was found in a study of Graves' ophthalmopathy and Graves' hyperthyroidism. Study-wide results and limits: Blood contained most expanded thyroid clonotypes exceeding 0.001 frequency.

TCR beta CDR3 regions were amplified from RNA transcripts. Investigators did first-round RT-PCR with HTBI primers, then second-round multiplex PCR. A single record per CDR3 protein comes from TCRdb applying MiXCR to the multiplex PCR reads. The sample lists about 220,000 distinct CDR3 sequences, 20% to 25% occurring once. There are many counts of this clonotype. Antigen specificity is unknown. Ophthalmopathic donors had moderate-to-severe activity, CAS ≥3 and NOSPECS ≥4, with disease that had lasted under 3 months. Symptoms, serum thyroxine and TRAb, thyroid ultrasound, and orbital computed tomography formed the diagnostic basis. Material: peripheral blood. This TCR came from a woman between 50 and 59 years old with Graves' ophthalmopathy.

The CDR3 region is CASSSPQRRSSYEQYF. CDR3 bases: TGTGCCAGCAGTTCTCCCCAGCGGAGGAGCTCCTACGAGCAGTACTTC. V gene TRBV28 combines with J gene TRBJ2-7; weak D call: TRBD2 (5 bases). This CDR3 is built from 16 residues. Germline lookup yields CDR1 MDHEN and CDR2 SYDVKM. V lost 4 bases and J 0 bases, leaving 16 bases between the germline ends.